This TCR beta chain is from a study of T cells in localized non-small cell lung cancer. Findings and limits, study-wide: A median of roughly 52 of the top 100 tumor clones appeared in adjacent lung, which was paired and uninvolved. Longer overall survival was associated with a higher density of T cells in the blood. Owing to sequencing of a solitary tumor region, heterogeneity cannot be discounted. Uninvolved adjacent lung had higher T cell clonality than tumor and all other tissues.

TCRdb's copy holds only in-frame clones and misses some; the assay was immunoSEQ multiplex PCR. The sample shows roughly 90,000 clones, approximately 91% of them seen only once. This CDR3 region has 11 residues. CDR1 is MNHEY and CDR2 is SVGAGI in the germline V gene. V lost 11 bases, J lost 8 bases, and 13 bases lay in between. On this clone: The antigen remains undetermined.

The starting material was PBMCs, obtained before any cancer treatment. The chain couples TRBV6-5 to TRBJ1-5, with D uncertain. The clonotype originates from a woman aged 40-75 years with stage II squamous cell lung carcinoma. In DNA, the CDR3 is TGTGCCTCCCGAGGTTTTGAGCCCCAGCATTTT. It yields the protein CASRGFEPQHF.